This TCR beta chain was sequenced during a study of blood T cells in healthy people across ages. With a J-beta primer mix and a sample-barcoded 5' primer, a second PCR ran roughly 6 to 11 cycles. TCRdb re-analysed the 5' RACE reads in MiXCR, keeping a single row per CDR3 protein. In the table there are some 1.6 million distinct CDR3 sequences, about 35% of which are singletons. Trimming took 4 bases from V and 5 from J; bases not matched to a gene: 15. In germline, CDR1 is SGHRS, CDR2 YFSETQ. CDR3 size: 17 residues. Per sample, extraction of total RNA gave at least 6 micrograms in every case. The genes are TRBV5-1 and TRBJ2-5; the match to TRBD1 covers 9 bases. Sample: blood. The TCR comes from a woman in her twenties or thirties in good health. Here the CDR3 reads CASSHGAGTGIRETQYF. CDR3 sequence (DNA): TGCGCCAGCAGCCACGGGGCCGGGACAGGGATTCGCGAGACCCAGTACTTC.